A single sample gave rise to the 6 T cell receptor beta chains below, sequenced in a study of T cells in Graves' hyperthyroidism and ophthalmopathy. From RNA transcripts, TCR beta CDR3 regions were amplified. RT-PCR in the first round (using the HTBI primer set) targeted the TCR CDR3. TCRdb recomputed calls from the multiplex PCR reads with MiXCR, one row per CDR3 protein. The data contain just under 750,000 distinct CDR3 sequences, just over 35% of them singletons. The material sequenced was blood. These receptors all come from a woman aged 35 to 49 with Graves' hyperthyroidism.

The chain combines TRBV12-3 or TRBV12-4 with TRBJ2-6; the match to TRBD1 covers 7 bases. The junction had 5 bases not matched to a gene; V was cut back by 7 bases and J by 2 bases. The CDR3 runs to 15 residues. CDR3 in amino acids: CASTETGTGANVLTF. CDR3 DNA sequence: TGTGCCAGCACCGAGACAGGGACTGGGGCCAACGTCCTGACTTTC.

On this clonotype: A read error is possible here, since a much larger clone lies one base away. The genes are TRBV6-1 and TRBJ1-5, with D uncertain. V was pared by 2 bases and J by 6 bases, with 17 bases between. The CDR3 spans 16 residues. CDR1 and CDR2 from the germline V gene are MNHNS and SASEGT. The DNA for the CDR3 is TGTGCCAGCAGTGAACCCCGGACTACGTCGGGTCAGCCCCAGCATTTT. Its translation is CASSEPRTTSGQPQHF.

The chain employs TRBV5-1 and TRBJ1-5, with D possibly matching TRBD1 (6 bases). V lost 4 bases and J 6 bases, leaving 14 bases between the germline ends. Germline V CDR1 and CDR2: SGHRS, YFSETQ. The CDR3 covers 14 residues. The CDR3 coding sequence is TGCGCCAGCAGCCCACAGGGCGGGGGTCAGCCCCAGCATTTT. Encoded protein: CASSPQGGGQPQHF.

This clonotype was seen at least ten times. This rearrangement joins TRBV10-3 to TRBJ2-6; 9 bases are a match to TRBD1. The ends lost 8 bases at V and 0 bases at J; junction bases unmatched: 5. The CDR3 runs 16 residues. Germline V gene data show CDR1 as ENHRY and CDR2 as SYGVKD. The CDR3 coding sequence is TGTGCCATCTCGAGACAGGGGGACTCTGGGGCCAACGTCCTGACTTTC. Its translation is CAISRQGDSGANVLTF.

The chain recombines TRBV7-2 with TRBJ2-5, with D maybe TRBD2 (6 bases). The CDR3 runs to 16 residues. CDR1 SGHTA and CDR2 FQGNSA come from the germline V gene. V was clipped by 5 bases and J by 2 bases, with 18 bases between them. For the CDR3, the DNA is TGTGCCAGCAGCCAAGGAACGAGCGCGGGGCAAGAGACCCAGTACTTC. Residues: CASSQGTSAGQETQYF.

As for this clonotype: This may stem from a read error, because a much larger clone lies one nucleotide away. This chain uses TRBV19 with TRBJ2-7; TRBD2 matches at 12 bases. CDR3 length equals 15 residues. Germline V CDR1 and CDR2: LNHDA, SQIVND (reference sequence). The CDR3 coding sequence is TGTGCCAGTAGCCCTCGGACTAGCGGGACCTTCGAGCAGCACTTC. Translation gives CASSPRTSGTFEQHF.